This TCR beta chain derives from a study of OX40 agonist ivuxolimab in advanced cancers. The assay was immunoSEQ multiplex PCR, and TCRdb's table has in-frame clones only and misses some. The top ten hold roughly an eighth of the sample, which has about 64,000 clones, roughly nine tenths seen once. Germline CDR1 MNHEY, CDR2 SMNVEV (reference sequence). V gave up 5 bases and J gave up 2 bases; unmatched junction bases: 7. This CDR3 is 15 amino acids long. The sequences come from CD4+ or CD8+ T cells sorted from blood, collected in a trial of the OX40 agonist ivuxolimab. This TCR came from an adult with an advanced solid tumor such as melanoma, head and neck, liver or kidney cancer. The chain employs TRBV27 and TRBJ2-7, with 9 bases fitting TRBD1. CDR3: CASSAPGQGAYEQYF. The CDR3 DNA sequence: TGTGCCAGCAGTGCCCCGGGACAGGGAGCCTACGAGCAGTACTTC.